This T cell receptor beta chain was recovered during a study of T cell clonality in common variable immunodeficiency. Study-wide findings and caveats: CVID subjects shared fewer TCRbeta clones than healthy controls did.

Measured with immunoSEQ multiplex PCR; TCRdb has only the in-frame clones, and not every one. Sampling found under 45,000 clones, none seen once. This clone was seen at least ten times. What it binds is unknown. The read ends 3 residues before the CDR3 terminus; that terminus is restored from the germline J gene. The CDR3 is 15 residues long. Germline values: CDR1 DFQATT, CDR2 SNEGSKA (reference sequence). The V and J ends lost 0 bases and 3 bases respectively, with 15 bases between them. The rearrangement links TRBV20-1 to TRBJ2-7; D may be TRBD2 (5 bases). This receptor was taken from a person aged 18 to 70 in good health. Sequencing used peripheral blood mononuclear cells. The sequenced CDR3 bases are TGCAGTGCTAGAGATCAGCAATTCGGACTCTACGAG. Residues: CSARDQQFGLYE. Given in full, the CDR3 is CSARDQQFGLYEQYF.